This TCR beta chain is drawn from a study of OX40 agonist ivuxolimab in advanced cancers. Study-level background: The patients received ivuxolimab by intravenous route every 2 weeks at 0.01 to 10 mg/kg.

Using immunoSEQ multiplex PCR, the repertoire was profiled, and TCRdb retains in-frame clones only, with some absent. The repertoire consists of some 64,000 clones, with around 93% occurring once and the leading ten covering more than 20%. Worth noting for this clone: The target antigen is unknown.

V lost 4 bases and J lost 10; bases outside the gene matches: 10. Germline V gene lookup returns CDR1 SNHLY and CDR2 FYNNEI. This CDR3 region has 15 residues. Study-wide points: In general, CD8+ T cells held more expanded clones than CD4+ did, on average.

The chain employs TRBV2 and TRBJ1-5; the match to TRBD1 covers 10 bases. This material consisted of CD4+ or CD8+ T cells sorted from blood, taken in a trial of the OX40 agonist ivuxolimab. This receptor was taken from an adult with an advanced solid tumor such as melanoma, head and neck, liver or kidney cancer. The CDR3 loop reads CASSAGQGPLVPQHF. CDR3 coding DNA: TGTGCCAGCAGTGCGGGACAGGGGCCCCTTGTACCCCAGCATTTT.